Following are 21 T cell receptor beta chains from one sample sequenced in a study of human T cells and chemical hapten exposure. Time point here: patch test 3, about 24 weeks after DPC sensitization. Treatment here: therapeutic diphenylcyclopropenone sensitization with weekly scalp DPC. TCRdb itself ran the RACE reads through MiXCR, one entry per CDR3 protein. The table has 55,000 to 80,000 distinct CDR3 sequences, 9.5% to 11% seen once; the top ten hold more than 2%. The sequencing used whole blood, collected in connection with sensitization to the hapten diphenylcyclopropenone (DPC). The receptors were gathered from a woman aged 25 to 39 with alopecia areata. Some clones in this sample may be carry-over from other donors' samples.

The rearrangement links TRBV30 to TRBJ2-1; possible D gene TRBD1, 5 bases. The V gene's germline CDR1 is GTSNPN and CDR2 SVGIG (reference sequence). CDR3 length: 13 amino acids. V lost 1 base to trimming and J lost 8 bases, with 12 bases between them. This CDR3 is CAWSGGEGDEQFF. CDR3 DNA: TGTGCCTGGAGTGGGGGTGAAGGGGATGAGCAGTTCTTC.

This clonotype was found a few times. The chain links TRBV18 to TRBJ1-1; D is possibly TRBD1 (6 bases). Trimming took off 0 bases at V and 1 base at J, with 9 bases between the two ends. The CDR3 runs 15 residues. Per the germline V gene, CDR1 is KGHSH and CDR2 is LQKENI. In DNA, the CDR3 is TGTGCCAGCTCACCACCGAAGACAGGGAACACTGAAGCTTTCTTT. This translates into CASSPPKTGNTEAFF.

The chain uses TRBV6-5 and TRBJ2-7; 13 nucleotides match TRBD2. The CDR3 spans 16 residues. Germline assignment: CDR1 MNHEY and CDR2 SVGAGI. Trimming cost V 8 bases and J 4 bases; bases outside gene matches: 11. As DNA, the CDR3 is TGTGCCAGCCGGTCAGGACTAGCGGGAGTGGGGTACGAGCAGTACTTC. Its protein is CASRSGLAGVGYEQYF.

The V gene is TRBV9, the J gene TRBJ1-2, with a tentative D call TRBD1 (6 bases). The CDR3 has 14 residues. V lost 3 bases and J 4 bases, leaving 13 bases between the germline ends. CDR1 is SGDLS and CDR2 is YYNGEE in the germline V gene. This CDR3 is CASSAQGPRYGYTF. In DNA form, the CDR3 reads TGTGCCAGCAGCGCACAGGGACCGCGCTATGGCTACACCTTC.

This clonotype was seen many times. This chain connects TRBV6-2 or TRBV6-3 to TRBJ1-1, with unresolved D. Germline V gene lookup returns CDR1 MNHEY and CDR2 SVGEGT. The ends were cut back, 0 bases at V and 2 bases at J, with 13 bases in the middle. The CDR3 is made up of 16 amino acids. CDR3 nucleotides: TGTGCCAGCAGTTACTCGACAAGGGTACATAACACTGAAGCTTTCTTT. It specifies CASSYSTRVHNTEAFF.

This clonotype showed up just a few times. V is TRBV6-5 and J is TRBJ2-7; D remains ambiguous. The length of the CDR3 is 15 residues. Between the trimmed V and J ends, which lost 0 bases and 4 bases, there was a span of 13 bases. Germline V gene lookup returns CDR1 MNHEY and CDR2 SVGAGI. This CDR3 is CASSYSRQETYEQYF. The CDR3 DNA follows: TGTGCCAGCAGTTACTCGAGGCAGGAGACTTACGAGCAGTACTTC.

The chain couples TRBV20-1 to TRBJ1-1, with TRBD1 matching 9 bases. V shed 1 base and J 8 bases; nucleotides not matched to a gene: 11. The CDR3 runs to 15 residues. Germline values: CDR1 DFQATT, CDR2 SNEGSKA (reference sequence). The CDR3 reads CSARVGDRAAGEAFF. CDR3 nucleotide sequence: TGCAGTGCTAGAGTGGGGGACAGGGCCGCGGGAGAAGCTTTCTTT.

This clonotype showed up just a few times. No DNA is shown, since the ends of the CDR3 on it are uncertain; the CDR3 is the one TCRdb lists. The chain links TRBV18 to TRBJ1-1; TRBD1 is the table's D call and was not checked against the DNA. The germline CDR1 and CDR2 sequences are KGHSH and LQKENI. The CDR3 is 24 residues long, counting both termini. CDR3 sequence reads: CASSPLAPYFCASSPLAQNTEAFF.

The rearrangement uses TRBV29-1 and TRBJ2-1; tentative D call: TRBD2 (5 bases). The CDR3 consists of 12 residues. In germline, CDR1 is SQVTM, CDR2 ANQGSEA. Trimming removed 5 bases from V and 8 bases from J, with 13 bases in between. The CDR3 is CSVRGPPDEQFF. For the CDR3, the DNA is TGCAGCGTTCGGGGTCCTCCCGATGAGCAGTTCTTC.

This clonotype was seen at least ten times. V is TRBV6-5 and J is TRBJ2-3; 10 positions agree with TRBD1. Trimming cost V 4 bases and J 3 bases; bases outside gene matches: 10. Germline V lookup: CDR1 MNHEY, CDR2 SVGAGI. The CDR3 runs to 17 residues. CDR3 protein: CASSSLSGTGETDTQYF. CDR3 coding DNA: TGTGCCAGCAGTTCACTCTCCGGGACAGGGGAGACAGATACGCAGTATTTT.

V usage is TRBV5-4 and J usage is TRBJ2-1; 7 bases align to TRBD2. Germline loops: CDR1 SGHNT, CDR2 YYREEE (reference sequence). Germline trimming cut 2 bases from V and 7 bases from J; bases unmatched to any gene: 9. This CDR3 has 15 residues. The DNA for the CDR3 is TGTGCCAGCAGCTTTTTAGCGGGCTATACAAATGAGCAGTTCTTC. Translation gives CASSFLAGYTNEQFF.

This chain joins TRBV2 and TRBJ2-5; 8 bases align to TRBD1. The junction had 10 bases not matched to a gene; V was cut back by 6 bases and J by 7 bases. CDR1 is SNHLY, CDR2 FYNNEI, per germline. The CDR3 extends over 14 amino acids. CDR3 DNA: TGTGCCAGCAGCGGACAGGGAGTTTATGGGACCCAGTACTTC. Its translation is CASSGQGVYGTQYF. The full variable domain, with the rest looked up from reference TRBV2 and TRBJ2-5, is EPEVTQTPSHQVTQMGQEVILRCVPISNHLYFYWYRQILGQKVEFLVSFYNNEISEKSEIFDDQFSVERPDGSNFTLKIRSTKLEDSAMYFCASSGQGVYGTQYFGPGTRLLVL.

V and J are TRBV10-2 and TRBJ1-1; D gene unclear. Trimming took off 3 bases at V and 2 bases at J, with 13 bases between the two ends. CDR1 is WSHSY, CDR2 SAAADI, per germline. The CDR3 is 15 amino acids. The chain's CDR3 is CASSDRPPLNTEAFF. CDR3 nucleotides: TGCGCCAGCAGTGATAGGCCACCCTTAAACACTGAAGCTTTCTTT.

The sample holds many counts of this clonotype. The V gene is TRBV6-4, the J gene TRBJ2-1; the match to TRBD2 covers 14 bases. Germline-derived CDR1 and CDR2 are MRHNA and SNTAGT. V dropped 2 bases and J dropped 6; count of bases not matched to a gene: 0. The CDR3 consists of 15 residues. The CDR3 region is CASSDGLAGGNEQFF. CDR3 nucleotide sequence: TGTGCCAGCAGTGACGGACTAGCGGGGGGCAATGAGCAGTTCTTC.

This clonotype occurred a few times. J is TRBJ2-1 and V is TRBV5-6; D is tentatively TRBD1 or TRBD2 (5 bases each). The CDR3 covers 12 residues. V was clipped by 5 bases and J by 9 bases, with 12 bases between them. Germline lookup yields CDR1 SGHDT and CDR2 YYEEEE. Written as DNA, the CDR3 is TGTGCCAGCAGTGCACAGGAGGCTGAGCAGTTCTTC. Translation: CASSAQEAEQFF.

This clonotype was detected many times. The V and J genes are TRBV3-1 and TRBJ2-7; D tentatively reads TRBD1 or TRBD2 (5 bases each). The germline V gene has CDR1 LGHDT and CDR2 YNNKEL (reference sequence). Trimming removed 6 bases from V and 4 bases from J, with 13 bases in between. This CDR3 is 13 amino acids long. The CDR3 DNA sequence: TGTGCCAGCAGTCGTAGGGGAGAGTACGAGCAGTACTTC. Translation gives CASSRRGEYEQYF.

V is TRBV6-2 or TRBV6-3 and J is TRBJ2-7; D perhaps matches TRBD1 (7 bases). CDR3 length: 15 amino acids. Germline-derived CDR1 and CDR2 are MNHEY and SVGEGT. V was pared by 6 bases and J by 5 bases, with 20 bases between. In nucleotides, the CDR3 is TGTGCCAGCAGAAACGGACAGGTGTGGGAGGACGAGCAGTACTTC. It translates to CASRNGQVWEDEQYF.

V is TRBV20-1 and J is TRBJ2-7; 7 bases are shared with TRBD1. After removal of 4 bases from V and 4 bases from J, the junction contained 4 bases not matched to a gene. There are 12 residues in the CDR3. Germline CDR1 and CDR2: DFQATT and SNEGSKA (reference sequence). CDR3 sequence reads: CSATDRVYEQYF. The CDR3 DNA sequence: TGCAGTGCTACTGACAGGGTGTACGAGCAGTACTTC.

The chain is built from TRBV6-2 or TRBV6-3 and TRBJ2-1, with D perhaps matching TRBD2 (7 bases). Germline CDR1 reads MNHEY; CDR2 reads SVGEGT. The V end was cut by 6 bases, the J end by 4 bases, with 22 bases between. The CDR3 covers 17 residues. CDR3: CASRRRGGRGPYNEQFF. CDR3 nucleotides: TGTGCCAGCAGGCGCAGGGGTGGGAGGGGACCTTACAATGAGCAGTTCTTC.

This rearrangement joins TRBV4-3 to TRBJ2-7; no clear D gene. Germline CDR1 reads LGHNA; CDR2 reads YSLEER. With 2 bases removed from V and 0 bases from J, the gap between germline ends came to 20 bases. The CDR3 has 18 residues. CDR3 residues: CASSQRPSEVGYSYEQYF. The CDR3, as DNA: TGCGCCAGCAGCCAACGGCCCTCGGAAGTTGGATACTCCTACGAGCAGTACTTC.

CDR3 bases: TGTGCCAGCAGCTTCGATAGGGCCCACGACCCGGGGGAGCAGTACTTC. This gives the protein CASSFDRAHDPGEQYF. The chain carries TRBV5-6 and TRBJ2-7; tentatively, D is TRBD2 (5 bases). CDR1 and CDR2 (germline): SGHDT, YYEEEE. CDR3 length: 16 residues. Trimming stripped 2 bases from V and 7 bases from J, with 22 bases between.